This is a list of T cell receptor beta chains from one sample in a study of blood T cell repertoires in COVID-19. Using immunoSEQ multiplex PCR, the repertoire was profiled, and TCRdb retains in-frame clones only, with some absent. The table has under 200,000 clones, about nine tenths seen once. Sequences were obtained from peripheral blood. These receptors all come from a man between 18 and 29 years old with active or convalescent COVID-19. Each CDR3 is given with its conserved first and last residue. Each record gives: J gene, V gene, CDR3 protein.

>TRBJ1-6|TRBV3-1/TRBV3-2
CASSSTGQYSSPLHF
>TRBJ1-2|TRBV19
CASSITIRQANYGYTF
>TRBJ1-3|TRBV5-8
CASSSTGDTIYF
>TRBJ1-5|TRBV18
CASSPDRNQPQHF
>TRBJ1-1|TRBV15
CATSSLRNEKAFF
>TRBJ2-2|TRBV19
CASRGYRVTGELFF
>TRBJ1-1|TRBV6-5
CASRGLEGIGTEAFF
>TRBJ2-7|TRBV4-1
CASSQDSSGSYEQYF
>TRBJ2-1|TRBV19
CASATSGSSYNEQFF
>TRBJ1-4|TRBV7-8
CASSRTDATNEKLFF
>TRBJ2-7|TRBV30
CAWSADRAGEQYF
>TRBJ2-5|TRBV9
CASSPSYATGVETQYF
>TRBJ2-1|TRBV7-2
CASSINAVIGEQFF
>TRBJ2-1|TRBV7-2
CASSQGLAGVVFF
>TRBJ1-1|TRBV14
CASSPLGQGNTEAFF
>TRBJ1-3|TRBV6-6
CASSKDRAAIYF
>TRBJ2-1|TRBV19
CASTNGQFSYNEQFF
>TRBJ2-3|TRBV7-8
CASSPGVVDTDTQYF
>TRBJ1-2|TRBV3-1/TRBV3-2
CASRQGNYGYTF
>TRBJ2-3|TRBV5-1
CASSLATADTQYF
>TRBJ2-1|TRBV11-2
CASSLDPAEANEQFF
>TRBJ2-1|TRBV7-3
CASSSRTSGIDEQFF
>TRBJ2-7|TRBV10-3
CAISGRTDQPYEQYF
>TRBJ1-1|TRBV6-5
CASRRGNMNTEAFF
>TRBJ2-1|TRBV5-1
CASSLASGSYNEQFF
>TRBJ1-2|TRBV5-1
CASSLQGDANYGYTF